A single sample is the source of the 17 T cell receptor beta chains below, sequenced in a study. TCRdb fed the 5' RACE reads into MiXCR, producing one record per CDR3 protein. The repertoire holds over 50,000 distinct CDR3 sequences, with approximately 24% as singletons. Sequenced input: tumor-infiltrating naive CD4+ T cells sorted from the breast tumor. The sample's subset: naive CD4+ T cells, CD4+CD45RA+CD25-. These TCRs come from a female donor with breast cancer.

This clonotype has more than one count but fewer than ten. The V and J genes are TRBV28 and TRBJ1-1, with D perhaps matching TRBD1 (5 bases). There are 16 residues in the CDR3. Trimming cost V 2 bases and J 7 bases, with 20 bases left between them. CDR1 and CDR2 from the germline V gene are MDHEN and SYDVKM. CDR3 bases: TGTGCCAGCAGTTTACAAACCCTTCGGGACTCGATTGAAGCTTTCTTT. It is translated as CASSLQTLRDSIEAFF.

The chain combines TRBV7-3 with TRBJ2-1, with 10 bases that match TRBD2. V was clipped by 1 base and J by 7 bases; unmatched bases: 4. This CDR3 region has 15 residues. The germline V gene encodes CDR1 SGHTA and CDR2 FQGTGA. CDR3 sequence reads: CASSLKLAGGNEQFF. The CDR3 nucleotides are TGTGCCAGCAGCTTAAAGTTAGCGGGAGGTAATGAGCAGTTCTTC.

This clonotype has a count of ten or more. The CDR3 bases are TGCAGTGCTAGCCACGGACAGGCCGATCAGCCCCAGCATTTT. This codes for CSASHGQADQPQHF. V usage is TRBV20-1 and J usage is TRBJ1-5; 7 nucleotides agree with TRBD1. CDR1 is DFQATT, CDR2 SNEGSKA, per germline (reference sequence). CDR3 size: 14 residues. Trimming removed 3 bases from V and 5 bases from J; junction bases left unmatched: 7.

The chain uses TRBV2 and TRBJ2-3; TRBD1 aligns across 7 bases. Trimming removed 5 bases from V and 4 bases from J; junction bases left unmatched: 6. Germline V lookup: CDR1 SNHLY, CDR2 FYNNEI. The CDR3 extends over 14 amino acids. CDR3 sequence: CASSTGDPADTQYF. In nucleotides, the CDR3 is TGTGCCAGCAGTACAGGGGACCCCGCAGATACGCAGTATTTT.

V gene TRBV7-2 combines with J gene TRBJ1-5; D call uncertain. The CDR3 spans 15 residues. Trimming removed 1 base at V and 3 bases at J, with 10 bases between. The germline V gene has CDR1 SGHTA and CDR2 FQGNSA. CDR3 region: CASSLGVWVNQPQHF. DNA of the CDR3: TGTGCCAGCAGCTTAGGGGTATGGGTCAATCAGCCCCAGCATTTT.

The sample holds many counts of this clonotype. The CDR3 DNA reads as TGTGCCAGCAGCCTCAAGCGGGTCACAGATACGCAGTATTTT. This sequence encodes CASSLKRVTDTQYF. The rearrangement links TRBV6-5 to TRBJ2-3, with D perhaps matching TRBD2 (6 bases). Trimming pared 6 bases from V and 2 bases from J, leaving 12 bases between. CDR1 and CDR2 (germline): MNHEY, SVGAGI. This CDR3 spans 14 amino acids.

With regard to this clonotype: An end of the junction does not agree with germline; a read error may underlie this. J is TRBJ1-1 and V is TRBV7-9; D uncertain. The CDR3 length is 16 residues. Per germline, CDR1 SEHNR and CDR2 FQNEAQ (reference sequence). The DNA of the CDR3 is TGTGCCAGCAGCTTATTCGGGTGGCCGACGAACACTGAAGCTTCCTTT. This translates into CASSLFGWPTNTEASF.

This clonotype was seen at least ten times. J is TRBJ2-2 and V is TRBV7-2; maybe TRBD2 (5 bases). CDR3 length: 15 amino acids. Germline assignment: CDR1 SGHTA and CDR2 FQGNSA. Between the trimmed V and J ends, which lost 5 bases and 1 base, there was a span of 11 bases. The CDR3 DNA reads TGTGCCAGCAGCCTGGACTCGAGGAACACCGGGGAGCTGTTTTTT. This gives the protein CASSLDSRNTGELFF. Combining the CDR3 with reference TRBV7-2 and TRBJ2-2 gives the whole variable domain GAGVSQSPSNKVTEKGKDVELRCDPISGHTALYWYRQSLGQGLEFLIYFQGNSAPDKSGLPSDRFSAERTGGSVSTLTIQRTQQEDSAVYLCASSLDSRNTGELFFGEGSRLTVL.

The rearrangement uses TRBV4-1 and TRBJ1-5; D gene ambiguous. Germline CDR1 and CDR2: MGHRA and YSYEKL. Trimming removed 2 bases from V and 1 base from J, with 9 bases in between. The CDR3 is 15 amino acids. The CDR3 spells CASSQYVRSNQPQHF. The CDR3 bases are TGCGCCAGCAGCCAATACGTTCGGAGCAATCAGCCCCAGCATTTT.

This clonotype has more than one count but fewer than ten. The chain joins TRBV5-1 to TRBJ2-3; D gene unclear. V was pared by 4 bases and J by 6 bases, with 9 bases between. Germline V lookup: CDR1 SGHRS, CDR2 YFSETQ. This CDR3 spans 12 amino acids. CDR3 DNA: TGCGCCAGCAGCATGGCCAGCGATACGCAGTATTTT. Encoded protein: CASSMASDTQYF.

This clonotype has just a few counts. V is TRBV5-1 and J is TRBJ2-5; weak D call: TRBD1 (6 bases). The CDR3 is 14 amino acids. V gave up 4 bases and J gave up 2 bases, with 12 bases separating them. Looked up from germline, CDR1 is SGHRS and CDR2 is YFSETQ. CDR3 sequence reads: CASSTGILQETQYF. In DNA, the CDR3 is TGCGCCAGCAGCACAGGGATTTTACAAGAGACCCAGTACTTC.

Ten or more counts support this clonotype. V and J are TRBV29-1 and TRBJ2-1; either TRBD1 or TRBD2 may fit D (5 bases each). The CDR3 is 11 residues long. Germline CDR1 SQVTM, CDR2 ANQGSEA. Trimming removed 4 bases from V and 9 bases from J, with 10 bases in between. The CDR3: CSVGGASEQFF. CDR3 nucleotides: TGCAGCGTTGGAGGGGCATCTGAGCAGTTCTTC.

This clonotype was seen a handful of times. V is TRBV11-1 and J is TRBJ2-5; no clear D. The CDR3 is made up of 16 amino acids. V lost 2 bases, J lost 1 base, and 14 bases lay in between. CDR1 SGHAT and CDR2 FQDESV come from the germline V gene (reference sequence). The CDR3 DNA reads TGTGCCAGCAGCTTACATCCCCCACGGACCCAAGAGACCCAGTACTTC. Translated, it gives CASSLHPPRTQETQYF.

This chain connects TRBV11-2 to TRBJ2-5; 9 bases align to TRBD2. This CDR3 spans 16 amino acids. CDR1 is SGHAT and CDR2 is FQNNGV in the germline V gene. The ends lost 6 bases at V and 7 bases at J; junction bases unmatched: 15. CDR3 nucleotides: TGTGCCAGCAGTCTTATGTCCAGCGGGGGGCTCGGGACCCAGTACTTC. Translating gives CASSLMSSGGLGTQYF.

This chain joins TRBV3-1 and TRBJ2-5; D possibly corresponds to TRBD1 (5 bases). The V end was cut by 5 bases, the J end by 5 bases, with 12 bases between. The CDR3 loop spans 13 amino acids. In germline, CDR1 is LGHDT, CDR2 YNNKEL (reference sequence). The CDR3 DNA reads TGTGCCAGCAGCGCCCCCCCAGGGGAGACCCAGTACTTC. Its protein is CASSAPPGETQYF.

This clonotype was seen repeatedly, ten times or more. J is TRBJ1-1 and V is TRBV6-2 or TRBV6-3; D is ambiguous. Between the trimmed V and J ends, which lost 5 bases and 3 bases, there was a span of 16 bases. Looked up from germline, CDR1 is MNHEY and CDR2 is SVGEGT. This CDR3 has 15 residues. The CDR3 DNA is TGTGCCAGCAGTCCCCGGACCTTGAGGCACACTGAAGCTTTCTTT. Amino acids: CASSPRTLRHTEAFF.

CDR3 sequence: CASSLSGTGNTIYF. In nucleotides, the CDR3 is TGCGCCAGCAGCTTGTCGGGGACCGGAAACACCATATATTTT. The V call is TRBV5-1, the J call TRBJ1-3, with D possibly matching TRBD1 (5 bases). With 1 base removed from V and 4 bases from J, the gap between germline ends came to 9 bases. CDR1 is SGHRS and CDR2 is YFSETQ in the germline V gene. The CDR3 loop spans 14 amino acids.